This T cell receptor beta chain came from a study of a mutant IDH1 vaccine in newly diagnosed glioma. Sample time point: baseline, week 1 (first vaccination visit). This sample's treatment: pre-vaccination baseline after standard-of-care therapy. V gave up 2 bases and J gave up 0 bases, with 16 bases separating them. This CDR3 spans 17 amino acids. Germline CDR1 KGHSH, CDR2 LQKENI. Here immunoSEQ multiplex PCR was the method, and the copy in TCRdb shows in-frame clones only, minus some. The sample holds over 45,000 clones, about nine tenths seen once. This sequence originates from a man in his fifties or sixties with glioma. The chain carries TRBV18 and TRBJ2-5; possibly TRBD2 for D (6 bases). The source was PBMCs, collected from a glioma patient treated with radiotherapy, temozolomide or both. CDR3 DNA sequence: TGTGCCAGCTCACCAATTGGGGCTAGCGAGTACCAAGAGACCCAGTACTTC. Its translation is CASSPIGASEYQETQYF.